These 32 T cell receptor beta chains originate from one sample sequenced in a study of vaccination effects on CD4 cells after COVID-19. Their target antigens are unknown. Viral peptide pools were used in the ViraFEST assay to expand antigen-specific CD4+ T cells, and sequencing came afterward. Isolation of CD4+ T cells took place after 10 days of culture. Sequenced by immunoSEQ multiplex PCR; TCRdb stores in-frame clones only, minus some. The sample lists 70,000 to 95,000 clones, around 70% seen once, with 1.5% to 2% in the top ten. This specimen was CD4+ T cells from PBMCs cultured with HCoV-229E spike peptides, taken before COVID-19 vaccination. These receptors were obtained from a human donor who received a COVID-19 vaccine.

The rearrangement uses TRBV7-2 and TRBJ2-3; 12 bases fit TRBD2. This CDR3 is 15 amino acids long. Trimming cost V 6 bases and J 3 bases; bases outside gene matches: 4. CDR1 and CDR2 (germline): SGHTA, FQGNSA. DNA for the CDR3: TGTGCCAGCAGGCGGACTAGCGGGGAGACAGATACGCAGTATTTT. As protein: CASRRTSGETDTQYF. The complete variable domain, with remaining parts taken from reference TRBV7-2 and TRBJ2-3, reads GAGVSQSPSNKVTEKGKDVELRCDPISGHTALYWYRQSLGQGLEFLIYFQGNSAPDKSGLPSDRFSAERTGGSVSTLTIQRTQQEDSAVYLCASRRTSGETDTQYFGPGTRLTVL.

This chain links TRBV3-1 (or the pseudogene TRBV3-2) with TRBJ1-4, with D perhaps TRBD1 (5 bases). V was pared by 7 bases and J by 3 bases, with 9 bases between. In germline, CDR1 is LGHDT, CDR2 YNNKEL (reference sequence). CDR3 length: 13 amino acids. The CDR3 sequence: CASTRGANEKLFF. CDR3 bases: TGTGCCAGCACCCGGGGGGCTAATGAAAAACTGTTTTTT.

The chain carries TRBV7-2 and TRBJ2-7; D remains ambiguous. The CDR3 sequence is 13 residues long. Trimming stripped 1 base from V and 3 bases from J, with 7 bases between. The germline V gene has CDR1 SGHTA and CDR2 FQGNSA. In nucleotides, the CDR3 is TGTGCCAGCAGCTTAGATTACTACTACGAGCAGTACGTC. Protein product: CASSLDYYYEQYV.

This clone has more than one count but fewer than ten. The rearrangement uses TRBV5-1 and TRBJ1-6, with D unclear. The CDR3 consists of 16 residues. In germline, CDR1 is SGHRS, CDR2 YFSETQ. V was pared by 1 base and J by 7 bases, with 15 bases between. CDR3 nucleotides: TGCGCCAGCAGCTTGCGAGTCGCTCCCGAGAATTCACCCCTCCACTTT. Its translation: CASSLRVAPENSPLHF.

This clone has just a few counts. The gene calls are TRBV6-1 and TRBJ1-6; D remains ambiguous. The V gene's germline CDR1 is MNHNS and CDR2 SASEGT. The CDR3 spans 14 residues. V was trimmed by 3 bases and J by 9 bases, leaving 12 bases between them. For the CDR3, the DNA is TGTGCCAGCAGTGAGTGGACGGTGGCTTCACCCCTCCACTTT. Translated: CASSEWTVASPLHF.

The chain combines TRBV29-1 with TRBJ1-1; 9 positions match TRBD1. The CDR3 length is 15 residues. After removal of 6 bases from V and 3 bases from J, the junction contained 11 bases not matched to a gene. Germline assignment: CDR1 SQVTM and CDR2 ANQGSEA. DNA for the CDR3: TGCAGCGTAACAGGGGGCGCGAGCGATTACACTGAAGCTTTCTTT. Translated, it gives CSVTGGASDYTEAFF.

The chain has TRBV10-1 and TRBJ1-5; D not certain. The CDR3 consists of 15 residues. Trimming pared 5 bases from V and 3 bases from J, leaving 14 bases between. Germline CDR1 is WNHNN and CDR2 is SYGVQD (reference sequence). The DNA for the CDR3 is TGCGCCAGCAGTCCCACCGATCTTCCCAATCAGCCCCAGCATTTT. It encodes CASSPTDLPNQPQHF.

In DNA form, the CDR3 reads TGTGCCAGTAGTCGGACAGGGGGAGGCGAGCAGTACGTC. This translates into CASSRTGGGEQYV. The J gene is TRBJ2-7, the V gene TRBV19; 10 positions match TRBD1. Per germline, CDR1 LNHDA and CDR2 SQIVND (reference sequence). J lost 6 bases, V lost 5 bases, and 4 bases had no gene match. The CDR3 is 13 residues long.

The CDR3 DNA follows: TGCGCCAGCAGTCCCAGGGGGCAGACTAATGAAAAACTGTTTTTT. Translation: CASSPRGQTNEKLFF. The rearrangement uses TRBV4-1 and TRBJ1-4; TRBD1 aligns across 8 bases. J lost 2 bases, V lost 6 bases, and 5 bases had no gene match. Per the germline V gene, CDR1 is MGHRA and CDR2 is YSYEKL. This CDR3 comprises 15 residues.

The chain recombines TRBV7-9 with TRBJ1-4; 9 positions match TRBD1. V lost 5 bases, J lost 7 bases, and 5 bases stayed unmatched. Germline V CDR1 and CDR2: SEHNR, FQNEAQ (reference sequence). The CDR3 has 14 residues. CDR3 coding DNA: TGTGCCAGCAGCAACAGGGGGCTGGTTGAAAAACTGTTTTTT. Residues: CASSNRGLVEKLFF. The full variable domain, completed using reference TRBV7-9 and TRBJ1-4, is DTGVSQNPRHKITKRGQNVTFRCDPISEHNRLYWYRQTLGQGPEFLTYFQNEAQLEKSRLLSDRFSAERPKGSFSTLEIQRTEQGDSAMYLCASSNRGLVEKLFFGSGTQLSVL.

The V gene is TRBV12-5, the J gene TRBJ1-1; a possible D gene is TRBD1 (5 bases). Germline V gene lookup returns CDR1 LGHNT and CDR2 FRNRAP. V was pared by 1 base and J by 2 bases, with 20 bases between. CDR3 length equals 18 residues. This CDR3 reads CASGLGGTGRGTNTEAFF. CDR3 DNA sequence: TGTGCTAGTGGTTTGGGAGGGACGGGCCGGGGGACTAACACTGAAGCTTTCTTT.

The gene calls are TRBV27 and TRBJ1-2, with D hard to call. CDR3 length: 13 residues. The germline V gene has CDR1 MNHEY and CDR2 SMNVEV (reference sequence). Trimming shortened V by 2 bases and J by 3 bases, and 7 bases separated the two germline ends. The CDR3 bases are TGTGCCAGCAGTTTACCGGGGTACTATGGCTACACCTTC. Protein sequence: CASSLPGYYGYTF.

This rearrangement joins TRBV9 to TRBJ1-4; D is uncertain. The V end was cut by 0 bases, the J end by 5 bases, with 8 bases between. CDR3 size: 14 residues. Germline V gene data show CDR1 as SGDLS and CDR2 as YYNGEE. DNA for the CDR3: TGTGCCAGCAGCGTAGCCGGGCGGAATGAAAAACTGTTTTTT. Amino acids: CASSVAGRNEKLFF.

There are a few counts of this clone. CDR3 in DNA: TGTGCCAGCAGTTATACACAGGGACGCACCGGGGAGCTGTTTTTT. Its translation: CASSYTQGRTGELFF. V usage is TRBV2 and J usage is TRBJ2-2; perhaps TRBD1 as D (6 bases). Trimming took off 5 bases at V and 4 bases at J, with 14 bases between the two ends. The CDR3 runs 15 residues. The germline gives CDR1 SNHLY, CDR2 FYNNEI.

The table lists this clone with a count of one. The CDR3 bases are TGTGCCAGCAGGCTGGACAGTAATTCACCCCTCCACTTT. Its protein is CASRLDSNSPLHF. This chain joins TRBV6-5 and TRBJ1-6, with D possibly matching TRBD1 (6 bases). V lost 6 bases and J 6 bases, leaving 9 bases between the germline ends. The CDR3 has 13 amino acids. Germline values: CDR1 MNHEY, CDR2 SVGAGI.

This clone was seen a few times. The gene calls are TRBV7-2 and TRBJ1-1, with TRBD1 as a possible D gene (5 bases). Germline CDR1 SGHTA, CDR2 FQGNSA. V lost 1 base, J lost 1 base, and 10 bases lay in between. The CDR3 covers 15 residues. CDR3 bases: TGTGCCAGCAGCTTAGGGTTAGGGACGAACACTGAAGCTTTCTTT. Translated: CASSLGLGTNTEAFF.

This clone was observed a few times. This chain links TRBV6-6 with TRBJ1-5, with D perhaps TRBD1 (5 bases). The germline V gene has CDR1 MNHNY and CDR2 SVGAGI (reference sequence). Between the trimmed V and J ends, which lost 2 bases and 1 base, there was a span of 9 bases. This CDR3 is 15 amino acids long. This CDR3 is CASSYGRASNQPQHF. CDR3 DNA sequence: TGTGCCAGCAGTTACGGCAGGGCGAGCAATCAGCCCCAGCATTTT.

This chain uses TRBV6-2 or TRBV6-3 with TRBJ2-5, with 7 bases identical to TRBD2. Germline-derived CDR1 and CDR2 are MNHEY and SVGEGT. This CDR3 comprises 14 residues. The J segment lost 5 bases and the V segment lost 4 bases, leaving 7 bases of the junction unmatched. The DNA for the CDR3 is TGTGCCAGCAGTTTACGAGCGGGGAGGGAGACCCAGTACTTC. Its translation: CASSLRAGRETQYF.

The V call is TRBV19, the J call TRBJ2-4; TRBD1 might be the D (6 bases). Germline values: CDR1 LNHDA, CDR2 SQIVND (reference sequence). The CDR3 loop spans 13 amino acids. V shed 2 bases and J shed 8 bases, with 10 bases lying between them. The DNA of the CDR3 is TGTGCCAGTAGTATAACAGGGAGTGACATTCAGTACTTC. Translation: CASSITGSDIQYF.

The gene calls are TRBV24-1 and TRBJ2-1; D possibly matches TRBD1 or TRBD2 (5 bases each). The CDR3 covers 16 residues. V shed 4 bases and J shed 2 bases, with 14 bases lying between them. Per the germline V gene, CDR1 is KGHDR and CDR2 is SFDVKD. This CDR3 is CATSDLRGAAYNEQFF. The CDR3, as DNA: TGTGCCACCAGTGACCTCCGAGGGGCGGCCTACAATGAGCAGTTCTTC.

The chain joins TRBV19 to TRBJ2-1, with unresolved D. The germline V gene encodes CDR1 LNHDA and CDR2 SQIVND (reference sequence). The CDR3 covers 14 residues. V was shortened by 2 bases and J by 4 bases, with 9 bases between the two germline ends. The DNA of the CDR3 is TGTGCCAGTAGTATAAGTAGGTTTTACAATGAGCAGTTCTTC. Translation gives CASSISRFYNEQFF.

The chain uses TRBV3-1 (or the pseudogene TRBV3-2) and TRBJ1-6, with D perhaps matching TRBD1 (5 bases). The germline V gene encodes CDR1 LGHDT and CDR2 YNNKEL (reference sequence). Trimming cost V 0 bases and J 7 bases, with 13 bases left between them. The CDR3 spans 16 residues. The CDR3 spells CASSQEGLGANSPLHF. CDR3 DNA: TGTGCCAGCAGCCAAGAGGGACTCGGGGCAAATTCACCCCTCCACTTT.

This clone was picked up a small number of times. The genes are TRBV19 and TRBJ1-5; 8 bases line up with TRBD1. Germline values: CDR1 LNHDA, CDR2 SQIVND (reference sequence). V gave up 5 bases and J gave up 3 bases; unmatched junction bases: 3. The length of the CDR3 is 14 residues. The CDR3 DNA is TGTGCCAGTAGTCCAGGGGGCACCAATCAGCCCCAGCATTTT. This encodes CASSPGGTNQPQHF. Filled out from reference TRBV19 and TRBJ1-5, the complete variable domain reads DGGITQSPKYLFRKEGQNVTLSCEQNLNHDAMYWYRQDPGQGLRLIYYSQIVNDFQKGDIAEGYSVSREKKESFPLTVTSAQKNPTAFYLCASSPGGTNQPQHFGDGTRLSIL.

The genes are TRBV3-1 (or the pseudogene TRBV3-2) and TRBJ2-3, with 10 bases fitting TRBD1. Germline values: CDR1 LGHDT, CDR2 YNNKEL (reference sequence). V was pared by 3 bases and J by 6 bases, with 12 bases of the junction left unmatched. CDR3 length: 17 residues. CDR3 sequence reads: CASSHDGTGELRDTQYF. DNA of the CDR3: TGTGCCAGCAGCCATGACGGGACAGGGGAGCTCCGCGATACGCAGTATTTT.

In its sample, this clone was seen once. V and J are TRBV28 and TRBJ1-4, with 7 positions matching TRBD1. CDR1 and CDR2 from the germline V gene are MDHEN and SYDVKM. The CDR3 runs to 15 residues. J lost 0 bases, V lost 6 bases, and 4 bases had no gene match. The CDR3: CASSRGDPTNEKLFF. In nucleotides, the CDR3 is TGTGCCAGCAGCAGGGGGGATCCAACTAATGAAAAACTGTTTTTT.

This sequence joins TRBV28 and TRBJ2-7; D may correspond to TRBD1 or TRBD2 (5 bases each). Trimming removed 5 bases from V and 3 bases from J, with 11 bases in between. Per germline, CDR1 MDHEN and CDR2 SYDVKM. The length of the CDR3 is 13 residues. In nucleotides, the CDR3 is TGTGCCAGCAGTCCCGGGACGGTCTACGAGCAGTACGTC. Its translation is CASSPGTVYEQYV.

The chain has TRBV21-1 and TRBJ2-7; the D call TRBD1 from the table was never checked on the DNA. TRBV21-1 is flagged as a pseudogene. The CDR3 spans 14 residues. The CDR3 spells CASSRPTGSGEQYV. Written as DNA, the CDR3 is TGTGCCAGCAGCAGACCGACAGGTTCGGGCGAGCAGTACGTC.

This chain uses TRBV5-1 with TRBJ1-4; weak D call: TRBD1 (5 bases). Trimming cost V 1 base and J 8 bases, with 15 bases left between them. The CDR3 is made up of 15 amino acids. Germline lookup yields CDR1 SGHRS and CDR2 YFSETQ. CDR3 sequence: CASSLWGGTGEKLFF. The CDR3 DNA reads as TGCGCCAGCAGCTTGTGGGGCGGGACGGGAGAAAAACTGTTTTTT.

In this sample, this clone turned up once. The J gene is TRBJ2-3, the V gene TRBV6-1, with 8 positions matching TRBD1. The CDR3 loop spans 14 amino acids. Germline V gene lookup returns CDR1 MNHNS and CDR2 SASEGT. Trimming removed 3 bases from V and 5 bases from J; junction bases left unmatched: 4. CDR3 sequence reads: CASSEGQELDTQYF. The CDR3 DNA is TGTGCCAGCAGTGAGGGACAGGAACTAGATACGCAGTATTTT.

The chain has TRBV9 and TRBJ1-1; tentative D call: TRBD1 (6 bases). The V end lost 4 bases, the J end lost 0 bases, and 16 bases lay between the germline ends. Germline V gives CDR1 SGDLS, CDR2 YYNGEE. CDR3 size: 16 residues. The CDR3 region is CASSPTAQGMNTEAFF. DNA of the CDR3: TGTGCCAGCAGCCCCACCGCGCAGGGGATGAACACTGAAGCTTTCTTT.

The CDR3: CASSSRLAGGGETQYF. DNA of the CDR3: TGTGCCAGCAGCTCCCGACTAGCGGGGGGCGGGGAGACCCAGTACTTC. The chain couples TRBV4-2 to TRBJ2-5, with 13 nucleotides matching TRBD2. This CDR3 has 16 residues. Germline trimming cut 5 bases from V and 5 bases from J; bases unmatched to any gene: 8. Germline CDR1 reads LGHNA; CDR2 reads YNFKEQ.

This chain links TRBV7-2 with TRBJ2-4; possible D gene TRBD1, 6 bases. The germline V gene encodes CDR1 SGHTA and CDR2 FQGNSA. With 5 bases removed from V and 10 bases from J, the gap between germline ends came to 18 bases. There are 14 residues in the CDR3. CDR3 nucleotide sequence: TGTGCCAGCAGCCCCCTCGCAGGGGCAGGGATTCAGTACTTC. Protein product: CASSPLAGAGIQYF.